Sequencing of this T cell receptor (beta chain) was carried out in a study of T cell changes during pregnancy in multiple sclerosis. The protocol was immunoSEQ multiplex PCR, while the TCRdb copy is restricted to in-frame clones and leaves out a portion. The sample lists 60,000 to 95,000 clones; 80% to 95% were seen once. Germline CDR1 and CDR2: SGDLS and YYNGEE. Trimming stripped 1 base from V and 6 bases from J, with 20 bases between. The CDR3 contains 17 residues. The sample was CD4+ T cells from peripheral blood mononuclear cells, taken before pregnancy. The chain links TRBV9 to TRBJ2-1; D is possibly TRBD2 (6 bases). The receptor was derived from a female donor with multiple sclerosis, enrolled in a pregnancy study. CDR3 sequence: CASSVWAGSKSLNEQFF. The CDR3 region has the DNA TGTGCCAGCAGCGTATGGGCGGGGTCGAAGTCCCTCAATGAGCAGTTCTTC.